Following are 18 T cell receptor beta chains from one sample sequenced in a study of response to subunit inactivated influenza vaccine. TCRdb reanalysed the RT-PCR reads using MiXCR and keeps one entry per CDR3 protein. The table records fewer than 550,000 distinct CDR3 sequences, 25% of them present only once. The sample here was CD4+ T cells sorted from PBMCs, taken 4 to 6 days after vaccination. These receptors were taken from a man aged 45-65 years who received an inactivated influenza vaccine.

In its sample, this clonotype was seen a few times. The chain carries TRBV29-1 and TRBJ1-1; TRBD1 might be the D (5 bases). V lost 4 bases to trimming and J lost 8 bases, with 14 bases between them. The CDR3 is made up of 12 amino acids. The germline V gene has CDR1 SQVTM and CDR2 ANQGSEA. The CDR3 DNA follows: TGCAGCGTTGGACAGTCGCTAGGGGAAGCTTTCTTT. It codes for CSVGQSLGEAFF.

This clonotype has a handful of counts. The chain is built from TRBV7-8 and TRBJ2-2; D possibly corresponds to TRBD2 (5 bases). The germline V gene has CDR1 SGHVS and CDR2 FQNEAQ. The CDR3 has 11 amino acids. Trimming removed 6 bases at V and 8 bases at J, with 7 bases between. CDR3 region: CASRLEGELFF. For the CDR3, the DNA is TGTGCCAGCAGACTAGAGGGGGAGCTGTTTTTT.

The V and J genes are TRBV5-1 and TRBJ2-5; TRBD1 agrees at 8 bases. In germline, CDR1 is SGHRS, CDR2 YFSETQ. Germline trimming cut 0 bases from V and 4 bases from J; bases unmatched to any gene: 8. The CDR3 has 16 amino acids. The CDR3 sequence: CASSLAATGDGETQYF. CDR3 DNA: TGCGCCAGCAGCTTGGCCGCGACAGGGGACGGAGAGACCCAGTACTTC.

Only a few counts were recorded for this clonotype. This rearrangement joins TRBV29-1 to TRBJ2-5, with unresolved D. This CDR3 has 13 residues. Germline V gene data show CDR1 as SQVTM and CDR2 as ANQGSEA. The ends were cut back, 2 bases at V and 7 bases at J, with 14 bases in the middle. The CDR3 DNA reads as TGCAGCGTTGAACAGGTTGGGGTTGGGACCCAGTACTTC. This translates into CSVEQVGVGTQYF.

This clonotype has at least ten counts. V is TRBV7-9 and J is TRBJ1-1, with TRBD1 as a possible D gene (6 bases). Trimming took off 5 bases at V and 5 bases at J, with 12 bases between the two ends. Germline-derived CDR1 and CDR2 are SEHNR and FQNEAQ (reference sequence). The CDR3 extends over 13 amino acids. The CDR3 DNA reads as TGTGCCAGCAGCCCCGGGGGGCGAACTGAAGCTTTCTTT. Translating gives CASSPGGRTEAFF. The whole variable domain, filled in from reference TRBV7-9 and TRBJ1-1, reads DTGVSQNPRHKITKRGQNVTFRCDPISEHNRLYWYRQTLGQGPEFLTYFQNEAQLEKSRLLSDRFSAERPKGSFSTLEIQRTEQGDSAMYLCASSPGGRTEAFFGQGTRLTVV.

This rearrangement joins TRBV5-1 to TRBJ2-1; D perhaps matches TRBD2 (5 bases). The CDR3 covers 17 residues. Trimming cost V 5 bases and J 10 bases, with 28 bases left between them. Germline V gene sequence: CDR1 SGHRS, CDR2 YFSETQ. CDR3: CASSLPHPGIEVWEQFF. The CDR3 DNA reads TGCGCCAGCAGTTTGCCCCATCCGGGAATTGAGGTGTGGGAGCAGTTCTTC.

This clonotype was counted a few times. The chain employs TRBV6-1 and TRBJ2-3; 7 bases align to TRBD1. V dropped 7 bases and J dropped 0; count of bases not matched to a gene: 10. CDR3 length equals 16 residues. Germline V gene lookup returns CDR1 MNHNS and CDR2 SASEGT. The CDR3 here is CASTRKPGQSTDTQYF. The CDR3 nucleotides are TGTGCCAGCACCCGAAAGCCGGGACAGAGCACAGATACGCAGTATTTT.

This clonotype was counted a few times. This chain joins TRBV11-2 and TRBJ2-1; no clear D gene. Per the germline V gene, CDR1 is SGHAT and CDR2 is FQNNGV. There are 15 residues in the CDR3. V was cut by 5 bases and J by 0 bases, with 11 bases left in between. CDR3 residues: CASSARRTSYNEQFF. The CDR3 DNA reads TGTGCCAGCAGCGCCCGCCGGACCTCCTACAATGAGCAGTTCTTC.

This clonotype turned up a few times. The chain carries TRBV11-3 and TRBJ2-2; D is uncertain. Germline V gene data show CDR1 as SGHNT and CDR2 as YENEEA. The length of the CDR3 is 12 residues. The V end was cut by 5 bases, the J end by 6 bases, with 7 bases between. The CDR3 sequence is CASSPWSGELFF. CDR3 bases: TGTGCCAGCAGCCCCTGGTCCGGGGAGCTGTTTTTT. Complete variable domain (other parts from reference TRBV11-3 and TRBJ2-2): EAGVVQSPRYKIIEKKQPVAFWCNPISGHNTLYWYLQNLGQGPELLIRYENEEAVDDSQLPKDRFSAERLKGVDSTLKIQPAELGDSAVYLCASSPWSGELFFGEGSRLTVL.

This clonotype was seen ten or more times. This chain links TRBV10-3 with TRBJ2-7; 7 bases align to TRBD2. The J segment lost 2 bases and the V segment lost 5 bases, leaving 9 bases of the junction unmatched. Per germline, CDR1 ENHRY and CDR2 SYGVKD. CDR3 length: 15 residues. The CDR3 loop is CAISPVGGRPYEQYF. CDR3 DNA sequence: TGTGCCATCAGTCCTGTGGGAGGGCGACCCTACGAGCAGTACTTC.

This chain connects TRBV29-1 to TRBJ2-1, with D possibly matching TRBD2 (5 bases). The V gene lost 4 bases and the J gene lost 2 bases, with 9 bases spanning the gap. The CDR3 has 13 amino acids. CDR1 SQVTM and CDR2 ANQGSEA come from the germline V gene. The CDR3, as DNA: TGCAGCGTTGTGTCACTAGCCTACAATGAGCAGTTCTTC. The encoded protein is CSVVSLAYNEQFF.

This clonotype was detected once. The V call is TRBV6-5, the J call TRBJ2-2, with D possibly TRBD1 on 6 matching bases. CDR3 length equals 15 residues. V was trimmed by 8 bases and J by 2 bases, leaving 15 bases between them. The germline V gene encodes CDR1 MNHEY and CDR2 SVGAGI. CDR3 nucleotides: TGTGCCAGCCAGATACAGGGCCCAAACACCGGGGAGCTGTTTTTT. Its translation: CASQIQGPNTGELFF.

J is TRBJ2-5 and V is TRBV6-2 or TRBV6-3; 11 nucleotides align to TRBD2. The CDR3 is made up of 16 amino acids. Looked up from germline, CDR1 is MNHEY and CDR2 is SVGEGT. Losses at the gene ends were 4 bases for V and 3 bases for J; bases not matched to a gene: 7. CDR3 loop: CASSFSTSGRKETQYF. CDR3 nucleotides: TGTGCCAGCAGTTTTTCCACTAGCGGGAGAAAAGAGACCCAGTACTTC.

This clonotype showed up many times. The gene calls are TRBV20-1 and TRBJ1-5, with D possibly being TRBD1 (6 bases). V was trimmed by 3 bases and J by 7 bases, leaving 10 bases between them. The germline CDR1 and CDR2 sequences are DFQATT and SNEGSKA (reference sequence). There are 12 residues in the CDR3. This CDR3 is CSASRGVQPQHF. The CDR3 DNA is TGCAGTGCTAGTAGGGGGGTCCAGCCCCAGCATTTT.

The V call is TRBV20-1, the J call TRBJ2-5; TRBD1 matches 7 bases. V shed 0 bases, J shed 5 bases, and the junction held 6 bases outside the gene matches. Per the germline V gene, CDR1 is DFQATT and CDR2 is SNEGSKA (reference sequence). The CDR3 has 14 amino acids. In DNA form, the CDR3 reads TGCAGTGCTAGAGATCAGACAGGGAAGGAGACCCAGTACTTC. Its translation is CSARDQTGKETQYF.

This clonotype was seen a handful of times. This rearrangement joins TRBV20-1 to TRBJ2-3; TRBD1 agrees at 8 bases. The germline V gene encodes CDR1 DFQATT and CDR2 SNEGSKA (reference sequence). V dropped 3 bases and J dropped 4; count of bases not matched to a gene: 3. The CDR3 has 13 amino acids. The CDR3 coding sequence is TGCAGTGCTAGGCAGGGGGCAGCAGATACGCAGTATTTT. Translated, it gives CSARQGAADTQYF.

This clonotype was seen a handful of times. The V and J genes are TRBV7-2 and TRBJ2-2; 9 bases align to TRBD1. The V segment lost 0 bases and the J segment 4 bases; nucleotides outside the gene matches: 3. CDR3 length: 16 residues. Per the germline V gene, CDR1 is SGHTA and CDR2 is FQGNSA. The CDR3 coding sequence is TGTGCCAGCAGCTTAGCGGGACAGGGCCCCACCGGGGAGCTGTTTTTT. Translated, it gives CASSLAGQGPTGELFF.

In this sample, this clonotype turned up many times. The genes are TRBV7-3 and TRBJ2-3; 7 bases map to TRBD1. The CDR3 is 16 residues long. Germline V gene data show CDR1 as SGHTA and CDR2 as FQGTGA. V was clipped by 4 bases and J by 2 bases; unmatched bases: 9. For the CDR3, the DNA is TGTGCCAGCAGCTCCCAGGGACAGAGAGCCACAGATACGCAGTATTTT. It yields the protein CASSSQGQRATDTQYF.